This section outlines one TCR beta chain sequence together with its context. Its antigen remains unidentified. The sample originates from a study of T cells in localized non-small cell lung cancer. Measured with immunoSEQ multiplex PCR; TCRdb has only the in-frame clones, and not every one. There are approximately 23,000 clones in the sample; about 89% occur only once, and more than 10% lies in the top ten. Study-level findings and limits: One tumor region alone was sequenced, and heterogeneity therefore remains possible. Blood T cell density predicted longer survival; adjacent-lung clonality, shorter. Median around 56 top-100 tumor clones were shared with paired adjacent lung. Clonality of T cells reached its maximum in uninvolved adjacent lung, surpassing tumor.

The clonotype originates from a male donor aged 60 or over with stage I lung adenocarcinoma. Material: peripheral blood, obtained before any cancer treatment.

The CDR3 DNA reads TGTGCCAGCATTTCAGGGGCTGGAAACACCATATATTTT. It yields the protein CASISGAGNTIYF. V gene TRBV7-2 combines with J gene TRBJ1-3; tentative D call: TRBD1 (6 bases). From germline, CDR1 is SGHTA and CDR2 FQGNSA. The CDR3 sequence is 13 residues long. V was pared by 7 bases and J by 2 bases, with 9 bases between. Filled out from reference TRBV7-2 and TRBJ1-3, the complete variable domain reads GAGVSQSPSNKVTEKGKDVELRCDPISGHTALYWYRQSLGQGLEFLIYFQGNSAPDKSGLPSDRFSAERTGGSVSTLTIQRTQQEDSAVYLCASISGAGNTIYFGEGSWLTVV.